The following is a T cell receptor beta chain sequence with its context. In the source study's methods: Estimates of nucleated cell counts were drawn from the amplification of reference gene primers. Repertoires were generated with immunoSEQ multiplex PCR, while TCRdb's copy carries only in-frame clones and drops some. The V and J calls and the clone size are those of that table, but D and trimming were determined from the DNA. Of some 60,000 clones listed, 75% to 85% were seen once; the top ten hold 18%. J gave up 5 bases and V 0 bases, and 6 bases lay outside the gene matches. CDR1 and CDR2 from the germline V gene are KGHSH and LQKENI. The CDR3 totals 16 residues. The data originate from a study of blood T cell repertoires in COVID-19. Across the whole study: COVID-19 samples collected from the United States, Italy and Spain covered acute and convalescent phases. Sample material is recorded as cDNA or gDNA derived from T cells, B-cell-depleted T cells, or PBMCs.

This TCR was recovered from a human donor in a cohort sampled during active COVID-19. Specimen: peripheral blood. The V and J genes are TRBV18 and TRBJ1-4; 7 bases fit TRBD1. The CDR3 DNA sequence: TGTGCCAGCTCACCACCTCTTGGGACAGAGAATGAAAAACTGTTTTTT. Encoded protein: CASSPPLGTENEKLFF.